The table lists the clone carrying this T cell receptor (beta chain) with many counts. The target antigen is unknown. In germline, CDR1 is SEHNR, CDR2 FQNEAQ (reference sequence). Trimming shortened V by 4 bases and J by 5 bases, and 14 bases separated the two germline ends. CDR3 length: 14 residues. The data stem from a study of T cell repertoires in cytomegalovirus infection. Study as a whole: An indication of both CMV infection and matching HLA type came from public TCR beta signatures.

TCRdb re-derived calls from the reads in MiXCR, one entry per CDR3 protein. The table has approximately 910,000 distinct CDR3 sequences, around 31% seen once; the top ten hold 11% to 15%. The receptor's source is a human donor in good health (CMV status not recorded). Some clones in this sample may be carry-over from other donors' samples. The chain uses TRBV7-9 and TRBJ2-5; D is tentatively TRBD1 or TRBD2 (5 bases each). The material was cultured CD8+ T cells from PBMCs, obtained from culture after CMV antigen stimulation. CDR3 amino acids: CASSSPPGRETQYF. DNA of the CDR3: TGTGCCAGCAGCTCCCCGCCGGGGCGGGAGACCCAGTACTTC. Full variable domain (missing parts from reference TRBV7-9 and TRBJ2-5): DTGVSQNPRHKITKRGQNVTFRCDPISEHNRLYWYRQTLGQGPEFLTYFQNEAQLEKSRLLSDRFSAERPKGSFSTLEIQRTEQGDSAMYLCASSSPPGRETQYFGPGTRLLVL.